This T cell receptor (beta chain) was obtained from a study of sequential checkpoint blockade in melanoma. Study in general: Patients were randomized 1:1 to nivolumab-then-ipilimumab or ipilimumab-then-nivolumab first-line. Maintenance nivolumab came after either treatment sequence.

CDR1 MNHEY and CDR2 SMNVEV come from the germline V gene (reference sequence). There are 14 residues in the CDR3. The V and J ends lost 5 bases and 5 bases, in that order; junction bases with no gene match: 3. The assay was immunoSEQ multiplex PCR, and TCRdb's table has in-frame clones only and misses some. The top ten clones hold 45% to 65% of a sample with more than 10,000 clones, roughly three quarters of them seen once. Specified treatment: randomized to nivolumab then ipilimumab (arm A) or the reverse (arm B). None of the patients previously received DNA-damaging chemotherapy. Sorted cells were live CD3+CD8+, lacking CD19 and CD56, from PBMCs.

Source: CD8+ T cells sorted from blood (inferred from file names), taken from a patient given nivolumab and ipilimumab in sequence. This clonotype was obtained from a human patient with melanoma. Some clones in this sample may be carry-over from other donors' samples. The chain couples TRBV27 to TRBJ1-6; 7 nucleotides agree with TRBD1. CDR3 DNA: TGTGCCAGCAGTATGACAGGGAATAATTCACCCCTCCACTTT. Amino acid sequence: CASSMTGNNSPLHF.